This passage covers 8 T cell receptor beta chains from one sample sequenced in a study of T cell responses to AZD1222 COVID-19 vaccine. Repertoires were generated with immunoSEQ multiplex PCR, while TCRdb's copy carries only in-frame clones and drops some. The table lists 200,000 to 250,000 clones, 93% of them singletons. Material: peripheral blood, obtained on day 0 of MenACWY control vaccination. Every receptor here comes from an adult in good health.

The chain links TRBV6-5 to TRBJ2-7; no clear D gene. V was cut by 5 bases and J by 0 bases, with 11 bases left in between. CDR3 length: 14 residues. Germline lookup yields CDR1 MNHEY and CDR2 SVGAGI. As DNA, the CDR3 is TGTGCCAGCAGTCCCGCCAGCACCTCCTACGAGCAGTACTTC. It encodes CASSPASTSYEQYF.

This chain links TRBV7-9 with TRBJ1-6, with 7 bases matching TRBD1. The ends lost 6 bases at V and 3 bases at J; junction bases unmatched: 5. The length of the CDR3 is 15 residues. CDR1 is SEHNR and CDR2 is FQNEAQ in the germline V gene (reference sequence). Here the CDR3 DNA reads TGTGCCAGCAGTTTCACAGGGGTCTATAATTCACCCCTCCACTTT. The encoded protein is CASSFTGVYNSPLHF.

This chain joins TRBV19 and TRBJ1-4; D gene uncertain. The CDR3 is 15 amino acids. Trimming removed 8 bases at V and 7 bases at J, with 20 bases between. Germline CDR1 is LNHDA and CDR2 is SQIVND (reference sequence). CDR3 amino acids: CASSRRGETGEKLFF. The DNA for the CDR3 is TGTGCCAGTTCACGACGCGGGGAAACGGGTGAAAAACTGTTTTTT.

This chain uses TRBV9 with TRBJ1-1, with D hard to call. Per germline, CDR1 SGDLS and CDR2 YYNGEE. Deletions cut 0 bases from V and 4 bases from J, with 10 bases between. The CDR3 has 14 residues. In DNA, the CDR3 is TGTGCCAGCAGCGTAGGCCCCGGTGGCACTGAAGCTTTCTTT. The encoded protein is CASSVGPGGTEAFF. Supplemented by reference TRBV9 and TRBJ1-1, the full variable domain reads DSGVTQTPKHLITATGQRVTLRCSPRSGDLSVYWYQQSLDQGLQFLIQYYNGEERAKGNILERFSAQQFPDLHSELNLSSLELGDSALYFCASSVGPGGTEAFFGQGTRLTVV.

The chain links TRBV5-5 to TRBJ1-2; 8 bases agree with TRBD1. The CDR3 contains 15 residues. The germline V gene encodes CDR1 SGHKS and CDR2 YYEKEE (reference sequence). V dropped 3 bases and J dropped 7; count of bases not matched to a gene: 11. CDR3 sequence: CASSSLQGASIGYTF. The CDR3 bases are TGTGCCAGCAGCTCACTCCAGGGGGCAAGTATTGGCTACACCTTC.

The rearrangement uses TRBV28 and TRBJ1-2; D unclear. The germline V gene encodes CDR1 MDHEN and CDR2 SYDVKM. The CDR3 totals 12 residues. V gave up 4 bases and J gave up 1 base, with 4 bases separating them. CDR3 sequence reads: CASSSHNYGYTF. The CDR3 nucleotides are TGTGCCAGCAGTTCCCATAACTATGGCTACACCTTC.

This sequence joins TRBV28 and TRBJ2-7; 7 nucleotides line up with TRBD1. J was trimmed by 1 base and V by 8 bases; bases with no gene match: 11. The CDR3 spans 15 residues. CDR1 MDHEN and CDR2 SYDVKM come from the germline V gene. CDR3 sequence reads: CASCIPKQGSYEQYF. CDR3 coding DNA: TGTGCCAGCTGTATTCCGAAACAGGGGTCCTACGAGCAGTACTTC.

The rearrangement links TRBV12-3 or TRBV12-4 to TRBJ1-1, with D unclear. The CDR3 runs 13 residues. V shed 6 bases and J shed 1 base, with 9 bases lying between them. The CDR3 nucleotides are TGTGCCAGCAGGGACCATACGAACACTGAAGCTTTCTTT. Translating it yields CASRDHTNTEAFF.